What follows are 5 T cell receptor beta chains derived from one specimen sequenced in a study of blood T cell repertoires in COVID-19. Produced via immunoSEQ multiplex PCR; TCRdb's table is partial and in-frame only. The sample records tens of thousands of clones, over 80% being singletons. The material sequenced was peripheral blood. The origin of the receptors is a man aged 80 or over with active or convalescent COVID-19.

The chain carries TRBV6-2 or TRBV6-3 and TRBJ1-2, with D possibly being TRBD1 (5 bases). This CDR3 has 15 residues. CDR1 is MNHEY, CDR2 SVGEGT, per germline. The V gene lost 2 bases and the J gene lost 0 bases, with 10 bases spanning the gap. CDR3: CASSYAATANYGYTF. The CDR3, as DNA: TGTGCCAGCAGTTACGCCGCGACAGCTAACTATGGCTACACCTTC.

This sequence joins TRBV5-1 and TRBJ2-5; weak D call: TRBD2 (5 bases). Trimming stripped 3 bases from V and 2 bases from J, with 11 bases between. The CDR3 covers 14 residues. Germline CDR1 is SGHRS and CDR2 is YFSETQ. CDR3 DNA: TGCGCCAGCAGCTCATGGACGGGGCAAGAGACCCAGTACTTC. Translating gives CASSSWTGQETQYF.

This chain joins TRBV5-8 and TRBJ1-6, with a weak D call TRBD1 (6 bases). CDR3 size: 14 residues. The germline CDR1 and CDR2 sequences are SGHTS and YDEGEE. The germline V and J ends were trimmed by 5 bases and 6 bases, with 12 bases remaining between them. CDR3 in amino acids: CASSYRVGNSPLHF. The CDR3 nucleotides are TGTGCCAGCAGTTACAGGGTCGGTAATTCACCCCTCCACTTT.

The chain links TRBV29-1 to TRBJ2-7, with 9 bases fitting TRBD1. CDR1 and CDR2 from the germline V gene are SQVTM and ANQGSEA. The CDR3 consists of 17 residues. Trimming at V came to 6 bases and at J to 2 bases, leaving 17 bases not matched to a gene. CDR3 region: CSVDWGTGSTGAYEQYF. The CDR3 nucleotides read TGCAGCGTAGATTGGGGGACAGGGAGTACAGGGGCCTACGAGCAGTACTTC.

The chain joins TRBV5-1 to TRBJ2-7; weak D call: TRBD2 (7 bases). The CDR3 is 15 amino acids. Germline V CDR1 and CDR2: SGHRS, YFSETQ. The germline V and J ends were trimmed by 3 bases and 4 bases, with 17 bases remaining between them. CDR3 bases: TGCGCCAGCAGCTCCCTGGGGGGGCGAGGGTACGAGCAGTACTTC. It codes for CASSSLGGRGYEQYF.